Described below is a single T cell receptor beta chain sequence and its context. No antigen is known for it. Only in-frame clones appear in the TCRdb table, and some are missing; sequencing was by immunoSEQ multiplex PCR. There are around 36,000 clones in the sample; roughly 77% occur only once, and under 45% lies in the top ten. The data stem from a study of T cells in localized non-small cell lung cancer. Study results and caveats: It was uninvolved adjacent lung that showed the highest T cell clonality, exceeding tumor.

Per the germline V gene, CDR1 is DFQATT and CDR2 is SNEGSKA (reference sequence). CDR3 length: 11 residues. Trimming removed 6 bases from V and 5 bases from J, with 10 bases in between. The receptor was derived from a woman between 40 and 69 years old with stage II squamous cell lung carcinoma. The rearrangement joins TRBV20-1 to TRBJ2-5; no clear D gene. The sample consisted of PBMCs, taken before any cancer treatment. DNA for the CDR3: TGCAGTGCGGAGAGGTTCGAGACCCAGTACTTC. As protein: CSAERFETQYF.